Below, one T cell receptor (beta chain) is given with its context. Its antigen is unidentified. In total, each donor contributed a single heparinised blood draw that averaged roughly 100 mL. CD45RO/CCR7/CD25/CD127/CD95/CD27 staining was used to isolate CD4+ naive, central memory, regulatory and stem cell-like memory cells by sorting. V lost 11 bases and J lost 6, with 18 bases in between. The germline V gene encodes CDR1 SGHDN and CDR2 FVKESK. There are 13 residues in the CDR3. TCRB transcripts that were expressed got sequenced, as all of the isolated RNA had been reverse transcribed. Regulatory, naive and central memory T cell samples averaged approximately 3.5 million reads. The data were produced by immunoSEQ multiplex PCR, yet TCRdb's version contains in-frame clones alone and is incomplete. The sample gives approximately 400,000 clones, more than 12% of which show up once; about 0.019% is in the top ten.

The sample is drawn from a study of beta chain features in type 1 diabetes. Study-wide results and caveats: cDNA sequencing could over-represent cells with high TCR expression.

This receptor was identified in a woman between 18 and 30 years old in good health. This chain uses TRBV14 with TRBJ2-3; perhaps TRBD2 as D (6 bases). The sequencing sample was made of naive CD4+ T cells from blood. DNA for the CDR3: TGTGCCGGCTCCCACGGGAGCGGGGATACGCAGTATTTT. Protein: CAGSHGSGDTQYF.